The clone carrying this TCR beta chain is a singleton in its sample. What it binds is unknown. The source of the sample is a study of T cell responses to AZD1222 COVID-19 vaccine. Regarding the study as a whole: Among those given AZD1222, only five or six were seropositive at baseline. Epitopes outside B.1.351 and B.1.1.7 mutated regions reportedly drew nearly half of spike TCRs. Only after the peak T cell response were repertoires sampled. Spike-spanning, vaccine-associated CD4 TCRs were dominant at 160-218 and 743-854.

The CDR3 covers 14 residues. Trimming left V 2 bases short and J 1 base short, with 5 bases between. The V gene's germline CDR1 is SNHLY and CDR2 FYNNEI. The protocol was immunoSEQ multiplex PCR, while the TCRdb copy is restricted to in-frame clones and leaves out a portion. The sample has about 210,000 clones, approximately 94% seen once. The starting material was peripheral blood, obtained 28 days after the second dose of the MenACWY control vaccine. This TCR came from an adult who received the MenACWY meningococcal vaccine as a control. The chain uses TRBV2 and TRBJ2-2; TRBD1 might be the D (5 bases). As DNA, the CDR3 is TGTGCCAGCAGTGAACAGGGGAACACCGGGGAGCTGTTTTTT. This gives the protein CASSEQGNTGELFF. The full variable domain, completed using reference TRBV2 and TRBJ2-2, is EPEVTQTPSHQVTQMGQEVILRCVPISNHLYFYWYRQILGQKVEFLVSFYNNEISEKSEIFDDQFSVERPDGSNFTLKIRSTKLEDSAMYFCASSEQGNTGELFFGEGSRLTVL.